These 8 T cell receptor beta chains came from one sample sequenced in a study of blood T cell repertoires in COVID-19. Profiled with immunoSEQ multiplex PCR; TCRdb holds only in-frame clones, not every one. This sample has approximately 66,000 clones; 85% to 90% occur once, and the top ten carry approximately 1.5%. The sequenced sample was peripheral blood. These receptor sequences come from a man aged 60-69 years with acute or convalescent COVID-19.

This chain connects TRBV6-6 to TRBJ2-1; 10 nucleotides align to TRBD2. Germline trimming cut 5 bases from V and 10 bases from J; bases unmatched to any gene: 11. CDR3 size: 15 residues. The germline gives CDR1 MNHNY, CDR2 SVGAGI (reference sequence). The CDR3 spells CASSRAGGLSWEQFF. The CDR3 DNA reads TGTGCCAGCAGTCGAGCGGGGGGGCTTTCGTGGGAGCAGTTCTTC.

DNA for the CDR3: TGTGCCAGCAGCGCGGGACAGGGGTTCACCACTGAAGCTTTCTTT. Protein product: CASSAGQGFTTEAFF. The chain uses TRBV9 and TRBJ1-1, with 10 bases aligning to TRBD1. Germline assignment: CDR1 SGDLS and CDR2 YYNGEE. This CDR3 contains 15 residues. The trim removed 3 bases at V and 4 bases at J, leaving 6 bases unmatched. The full variable domain, completed using reference TRBV9 and TRBJ1-1, is DSGVTQTPKHLITATGQRVTLRCSPRSGDLSVYWYQQSLDQGLQFLIQYYNGEERAKGNILERFSAQQFPDLHSELNLSSLELGDSALYFCASSAGQGFTTEAFFGQGTRLTVV.

J is TRBJ2-7 and V is TRBV19; a possible D gene is TRBD1 (6 bases). Trimming left V 5 bases short and J 5 bases short, with 16 bases between. CDR3 length: 14 residues. Looked up from germline, CDR1 is LNHDA and CDR2 is SQIVND (reference sequence). The CDR3 loop is CASSERYRVNEQYF. DNA for the CDR3: TGTGCCAGTAGTGAACGTTACAGGGTAAACGAGCAGTACTTC.

The chain links TRBV11-2 to TRBJ2-3; 14 bases match TRBD2. V was pared by 5 bases and J by 1 base, with 8 bases of the junction left unmatched. This CDR3 has 18 residues. The germline CDR1 and CDR2 sequences are SGHAT and FQNNGV. CDR3 DNA sequence: TGTGCCAGCAGCCCGGGGACTAGCGGGGGTCGGGGCACAGATACGCAGTATTTT. It yields the protein CASSPGTSGGRGTDTQYF.

V and J are TRBV7-2 and TRBJ2-7, with a tentative D call TRBD2 (5 bases). CDR3 length: 15 residues. V lost 5 bases and J lost 3, with 17 bases in between. The V gene's germline CDR1 is SGHTA and CDR2 FQGNSA. Here the CDR3 DNA reads TGTGCCAGCAGCGGAGGATGGACGGCGAACTACGAGCAGTACTTC. It is translated as CASSGGWTANYEQYF.

The genes are TRBV5-4 and TRBJ2-3, with TRBD1 matching 9 bases. Germline CDR1 SGHNT, CDR2 YYREEE (reference sequence). Trimming removed 4 bases from V and 4 bases from J; junction bases left unmatched: 10. The CDR3 runs to 16 residues. The DNA for the CDR3 is TGTGCCAGCAGCGACAGACAGGGGGGCTCCCCAGATACGCAGTATTTT. This codes for CASSDRQGGSPDTQYF.

Written as DNA, the CDR3 is TGTGCCAGCAGTTCGTCTTACAGGGGCGGCTACACCTTC. This encodes CASSSSYRGGYTF. The chain combines TRBV27 with TRBJ1-2, with TRBD1 matching 7 bases. The CDR3 consists of 13 residues. The ends lost 4 bases at V and 8 bases at J; junction bases unmatched: 7. The germline CDR1 and CDR2 sequences are MNHEY and SMNVEV (reference sequence).

The chain joins TRBV6-5 to TRBJ1-2; TRBD1 aligns across 9 bases. This CDR3 region has 14 residues. Losses at the gene ends were 7 bases for V and 7 bases for J; bases not matched to a gene: 10. Germline V gives CDR1 MNHEY, CDR2 SVGAGI. CDR3 amino acids: CASKYLQGAFGYTF. CDR3 nucleotide sequence: TGTGCCAGCAAGTACCTACAGGGGGCTTTTGGCTACACCTTC.